This T cell receptor beta chain was identified in a study of patients and donors after allogeneic stem cell transplantation. Each CDR3 protein gets one entry after TCRdb re-called the RT-PCR reads with MiXCR. The sample has 150,000 to 200,000 distinct CDR3 sequences; 30% are singletons. Trimming took 3 bases from V and 7 from J; bases not matched to a gene: 9. There are 15 residues in the CDR3. Germline-derived CDR1 and CDR2 are DFQATT and SNEGSKA (reference sequence). In this sample, this clonotype turned up a few times. The sample consisted of blood, either unsorted or a sorted T cell fraction (not recorded which). The receptor comes from a human donor who was either an allogeneic HSCT recipient or a stem cell or donor lymphocyte infusion donor (not recorded which). It is not recorded whose cells these are; they may come from a transplant donor. V is TRBV20-1 and J is TRBJ1-6, with 7 bases identical to TRBD1. The CDR3 here is CSASRPTGRNSPLHF. The CDR3 DNA sequence: TGCAGTGCTAGCCGGCCGACAGGGCGGAATTCACCCCTCCACTTT.